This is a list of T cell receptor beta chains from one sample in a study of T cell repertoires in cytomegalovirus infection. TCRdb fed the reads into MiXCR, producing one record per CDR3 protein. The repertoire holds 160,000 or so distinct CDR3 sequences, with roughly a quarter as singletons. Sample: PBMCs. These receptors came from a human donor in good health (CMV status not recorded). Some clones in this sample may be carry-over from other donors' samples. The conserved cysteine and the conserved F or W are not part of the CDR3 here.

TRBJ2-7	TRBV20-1	SASWGGQY
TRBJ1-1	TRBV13	ASSLYGGVTEAF
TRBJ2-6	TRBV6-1	ASTGQSAGANVLT
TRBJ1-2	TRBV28	ASSSLPGANGYT
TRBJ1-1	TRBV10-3	AISAEFTEAF
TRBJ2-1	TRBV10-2	ASSFAGNTPNEQF
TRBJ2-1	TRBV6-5	ATRMGQGYNEQF
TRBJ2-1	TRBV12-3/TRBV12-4	ASRPQRGGAYNEQF
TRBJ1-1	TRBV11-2	ASSLSLGRTEAF
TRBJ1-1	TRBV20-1	SASTRDRDTEAF
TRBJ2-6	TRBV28	ASGTRTGANVLT
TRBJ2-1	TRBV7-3	ASSLTPGGGRGEQF
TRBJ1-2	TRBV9	ASSTRQGVHGYT
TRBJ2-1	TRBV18	ASSSKVSGAPSYNEQF
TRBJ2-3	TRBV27	ASSAIAGVRSDTQY
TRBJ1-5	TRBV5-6	ASQDRGGNQPQH
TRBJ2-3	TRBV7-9	ASSLVTSPGTDTQY
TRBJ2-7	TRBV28	ASSRIHLAGAYEQY
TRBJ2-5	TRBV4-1	ASSQGTGVLGSQETQY
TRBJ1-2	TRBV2	ASRTEPGDYGYT
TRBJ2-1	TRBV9	ASSVGSFGEQF
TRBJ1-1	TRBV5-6	ASSFRAVGNTEAF
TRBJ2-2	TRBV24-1	ATSVGSGELF
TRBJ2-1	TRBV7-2	ASSPLTSGGNEQF
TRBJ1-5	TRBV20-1	SASATTGAGLDQPQH
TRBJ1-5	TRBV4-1	ASSQESGHYSNQPQH
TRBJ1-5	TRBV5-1	ASSFGTDNQPQH
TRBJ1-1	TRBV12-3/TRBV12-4	ASSQPVGDTEAF
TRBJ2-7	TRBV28	ASSSRAYEQY
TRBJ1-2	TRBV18	ASSPATEYGYT
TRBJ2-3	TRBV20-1	SALVGLAALKDTQY
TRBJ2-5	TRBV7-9	ASSFPTGRETQY
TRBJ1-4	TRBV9	ASSTRGAREEKLF
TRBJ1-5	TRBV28	ASLQVSEPQH
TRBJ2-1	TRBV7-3	ASSKGLGFNEQF
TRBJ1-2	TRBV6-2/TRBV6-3	ASSFDSTYGYT
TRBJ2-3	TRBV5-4	ASRRGLAGTDTQY
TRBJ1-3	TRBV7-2	ASSTGLNTIY
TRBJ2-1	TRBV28	ASSSGGEQF
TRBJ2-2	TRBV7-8	ASSFGLGGNTGELF
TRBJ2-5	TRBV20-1	SAWTSGRRGNQETQY
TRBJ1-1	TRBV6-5	ASRPGTSNTEAF